One sample yielded the 29 T cell receptor beta chains listed below, sequenced in a study of T cells after yellow fever vaccination. In TCRdb, the 5' RACE reads were re-called with MiXCR into one record per CDR3 protein. This sample has some 600,000 distinct CDR3 sequences, with more than 9% found just once. This sample comprised PBMCs, obtained on the day of the yellow fever booster vaccination. These receptors came from a man aged 25 to 40 who received the YFV17D yellow fever vaccine.

This chain connects TRBV4-3 to TRBJ2-7; perhaps D is TRBD1 or TRBD2 (5 bases each). V shed 1 base and J shed 4 bases, with 17 bases lying between them. CDR3 length: 16 amino acids. Germline-derived CDR1 and CDR2 are LGHNA and YSLEER. This CDR3 is CASSQGTGAVGYEQYF. The CDR3 nucleotides read TGCGCCAGCAGCCAAGGCACAGGAGCGGTTGGGTACGAGCAGTACTTC.

The sample holds a few counts of this clonotype. The V and J genes are TRBV7-3 and TRBJ2-1, with 15 bases aligning to TRBD2. In germline, CDR1 is SGHTA, CDR2 FQGTGA. This CDR3 region has 17 residues. Trimming at V came to 0 bases and at J to 6 bases, leaving 3 bases not matched to a gene. Here the CDR3 DNA reads TGTGCCAGCAGCTTAACCGGACTAGCGGGGGGGGCCAATGAGCAGTTCTTC. This codes for CASSLTGLAGGANEQFF.

The genes are TRBV10-3 and TRBJ2-3; 7 nucleotides agree with TRBD2. Trimming removed 1 base from V and 0 bases from J; junction bases left unmatched: 4. The CDR3 is 16 amino acids. Germline values: CDR1 ENHRY, CDR2 SYGVKD. The CDR3 sequence: CAISELWRGSTDTQYF. The CDR3 DNA is TGTGCCATCAGTGAGTTGTGGCGGGGGAGCACAGATACGCAGTATTTT.

CDR3 DNA: TGTGCCAGCAGCACGGGAGGCAGCCTAAGAGAGCAGTACTTC. Protein product: CASSTGGSLREQYF. The chain uses TRBV6-1 and TRBJ2-7; TRBD2 aligns across 7 bases. Trimming cost V 6 bases and J 7 bases; bases outside gene matches: 12. The CDR3 totals 14 residues. Germline V gene lookup returns CDR1 MNHNS and CDR2 SASEGT.

This clonotype was seen more than once but under ten times. Here the CDR3 reads CASSFLSGLIGGGYNEQFF. The CDR3 region has the DNA TGTGCCAGCAGCTTTCTCTCGGGACTTATAGGGGGAGGTTACAATGAGCAGTTCTTC. The chain joins TRBV7-6 to TRBJ2-1; D possibly uses TRBD1 or TRBD2 (6 bases each). V lost 3 bases and J 4 bases, leaving 25 bases between the germline ends. Looked up from germline, CDR1 is SGHVS and CDR2 is FNYEAQ. The CDR3 length is 19 residues.

The genes are TRBV7-2 and TRBJ2-7, with D perhaps matching TRBD1 (7 bases). Trimming pared 5 bases from V and 2 bases from J, leaving 13 bases between. In germline, CDR1 is SGHTA, CDR2 FQGNSA. This CDR3 spans 14 amino acids. The DNA of the CDR3 is TGTGCCAGCAGCCCTCAGGGGGGAGCCTACGAGCAGTACTTC. It is translated as CASSPQGGAYEQYF.

This rearrangement joins TRBV18 to TRBJ1-5, with D unclear. V lost 4 bases, J lost 5 bases, and 6 bases lay in between. Germline V lookup: CDR1 KGHSH, CDR2 LQKENI. The CDR3 runs 12 residues. CDR3 DNA sequence: TGTGCCAGCTCACGTTATGATCAGCCCCAGCATTTT. This codes for CASSRYDQPQHF.

V usage is TRBV7-2 and J usage is TRBJ1-4; the D is unclear. Germline loops: CDR1 SGHTA, CDR2 FQGNSA. The CDR3 covers 14 residues. Trimming removed 1 base from V and 8 bases from J, with 11 bases in between. The CDR3, as DNA: TGTGCCAGCAGCTTAGGGCAGGATATCGAAAAACTGTTTTTT. The encoded protein is CASSLGQDIEKLFF.

This clonotype was seen a handful of times. The CDR3 DNA reads TGTGCCAGCAGCCAAGGCGGGGGCCTGGGCTCCTACGAGCAGTACTTC. Residues: CASSQGGGLGSYEQYF. This chain connects TRBV3-1 to TRBJ2-7; a possible D gene is TRBD2 (7 bases). The V and J ends lost 1 base and 0 bases respectively, with 13 bases between them. The CDR3 loop spans 16 amino acids. Germline-derived CDR1 and CDR2 are LGHDT and YNNKEL (reference sequence).

The chain combines TRBV7-9 with TRBJ2-1; 7 positions agree with TRBD2. The germline V gene encodes CDR1 SEHNR and CDR2 FQNEAQ (reference sequence). Losses at the gene ends were 8 bases for V and 6 bases for J; bases not matched to a gene: 10. The CDR3 runs 14 residues. CDR3 nucleotide sequence: TGTGCCAGCGGCCCCGGTTCGGGGGGCAATGAGCAGTTCTTC. It translates to CASGPGSGGNEQFF.

This clonotype has ten or more counts. The chain carries TRBV15 and TRBJ2-1; D may be TRBD2 (5 bases). The CDR3 extends over 15 amino acids. The V gene lost 1 base and the J gene lost 1 base, with 8 bases spanning the gap. Germline CDR1 and CDR2: LNHNV and YYDKDF (reference sequence). The CDR3 sequence: CATSRAWESYNEQFF. The CDR3, as DNA: TGTGCCACCAGCAGAGCTTGGGAGTCCTACAATGAGCAGTTCTTC.

This chain links TRBV19 with TRBJ2-7; D might be TRBD1 or TRBD2, each matching 5 bases. This CDR3 region has 15 residues. Per germline, CDR1 LNHDA and CDR2 SQIVND (reference sequence). Trimming removed 3 bases from V and 0 bases from J, with 12 bases in between. CDR3 in amino acids: CASSIQGRGSYEQYF. CDR3 nucleotides: TGTGCCAGTAGTATTCAGGGTCGGGGCTCCTACGAGCAGTACTTC. The whole variable domain, remainder taken from reference TRBV19 and TRBJ2-7, is DGGITQSPKYLFRKEGQNVTLSCEQNLNHDAMYWYRQDPGQGLRLIYYSQIVNDFQKGDIAEGYSVSREKKESFPLTVTSAQKNPTAFYLCASSIQGRGSYEQYFGPGTRLTVT.

The rearrangement uses TRBV20-1 and TRBJ2-1, with 7 bases matching TRBD2. The V and J ends lost 5 bases and 4 bases, in that order; junction bases with no gene match: 11. This CDR3 is built from 15 residues. CDR1 and CDR2 (germline): DFQATT, SNEGSKA (reference sequence). CDR3 protein: CSAAPSGKAYNEQFF. The CDR3 DNA sequence: TGCAGTGCTGCTCCAAGCGGGAAGGCATACAATGAGCAGTTCTTC.

This clonotype was seen only a few times. The genes are TRBV6-2 or TRBV6-3 and TRBJ2-3, with 7 nucleotides matching TRBD2. The CDR3 is made up of 17 amino acids. CDR1 MNHEY and CDR2 SVGEGT come from the germline V gene. The trim removed 4 bases at V and 3 bases at J, leaving 13 bases unmatched. The CDR3 coding sequence is TGTGCCAGCAGTTTCCAACTCCGGGACTACCCTACAGATACGCAGTATTTT. Its translation is CASSFQLRDYPTDTQYF.

V is TRBV21-1 and J is TRBJ2-7. TRBV21-1 is annotated as a pseudogene. The CDR3 spans 9 residues. The CDR3 region has the DNA TGTGCCAGCAGCAAGGTGCAGTACTTC. Encoded protein: CASSKVQYF.

This clonotype came up a few times. The genes are TRBV28 and TRBJ1-2, with 12 bases matching TRBD1. Per germline, CDR1 MDHEN and CDR2 SYDVKM. The CDR3 has 16 residues. The trim removed 4 bases at V and 0 bases at J, leaving 3 bases unmatched. The CDR3 here is CASSYGTGGANYGYTF. The DNA for the CDR3 is TGTGCCAGCAGTTACGGGACAGGGGGCGCTAACTATGGCTACACCTTC.

In this sample, this clonotype turned up a few times. V and J are TRBV29-1 and TRBJ2-1; no clear D gene. The CDR3 spans 12 residues. Trimming left V 2 bases short and J 6 bases short, with 8 bases between. The germline CDR1 and CDR2 sequences are SQVTM and ANQGSEA. CDR3 sequence (DNA): TGCAGCGTTGAATTCGTAGTCAATGAGCAGTTCTTC. It is translated as CSVEFVVNEQFF.

This chain links TRBV20-1 with TRBJ2-1; 13 nucleotides align to TRBD2. The junction had 9 bases not matched to a gene; V was cut back by 6 bases and J by 4 bases. The germline V gene encodes CDR1 DFQATT and CDR2 SNEGSKA (reference sequence). This CDR3 comprises 16 residues. CDR3 region: CSARGLAGTAYNEQFF. DNA of the CDR3: TGCAGTGCCCGGGGACTAGCGGGAACAGCTTACAATGAGCAGTTCTTC.

In this sample, this clonotype turned up a few times. The CDR3 DNA sequence: TGTGCCAGCAAACCTAGAGCGGGAGGGGAAGAGACCCAGTACTTC. It specifies CASKPRAGGEETQYF. The genes are TRBV27 and TRBJ2-5; 10 positions agree with TRBD2. In germline, CDR1 is MNHEY, CDR2 SMNVEV (reference sequence). The V and J ends lost 7 bases and 3 bases, in that order; junction bases with no gene match: 8. This CDR3 has 15 residues.

The chain recombines TRBV14 with TRBJ2-2, with D perhaps being TRBD1 or TRBD2 (6 bases each). Trimming pared 0 bases from V and 3 bases from J, leaving 11 bases between. Germline V gene lookup returns CDR1 SGHDN and CDR2 FVKESK. This CDR3 contains 16 residues. CDR3 DNA sequence: TGTGCCAGCAGCCAAGATCCGGGGGCCTACACCGGGGAGCTGTTTTTT. As protein: CASSQDPGAYTGELFF. Supplemented by reference TRBV14 and TRBJ2-2, the full variable domain reads EAGVTQFPSHSVIEKGQTVTLRCDPISGHDNLYWYRRVMGKEIKFLLHFVKESKQDESGMPNNRFLAERTGGTYSTLKVQPAELEDSGVYFCASSQDPGAYTGELFFGEGSRLTVL.

The chain carries TRBV12-3 or TRBV12-4 and TRBJ1-2; possible D gene TRBD1, 5 bases. Trimming pared 3 bases from V and 4 bases from J, leaving 12 bases between. The CDR3 has 14 amino acids. As DNA, the CDR3 is TGTGCCAGCAGTTTGAAGGGACTGGTCTATGGCTACACCTTC. This translates into CASSLKGLVYGYTF.

This chain connects TRBV2 to TRBJ1-1; possibly TRBD1 for D (6 bases). The germline gives CDR1 SNHLY, CDR2 FYNNEI. The CDR3 loop spans 14 amino acids. Trimming pared 5 bases from V and 0 bases from J, leaving 10 bases between. CDR3 nucleotides: TGTGCCAGCAGTCTGCAGGGGTTGAACACTGAAGCTTTCTTT. This gives the protein CASSLQGLNTEAFF.

This chain joins TRBV6-5 and TRBJ1-3; possibly TRBD1 for D (5 bases). Germline assignment: CDR1 MNHEY and CDR2 SVGAGI. V lost 2 bases and J 1 base, leaving 6 bases between the germline ends. This CDR3 comprises 14 residues. In nucleotides, the CDR3 is TGTGCCAGCAGTTACGGGGCTTCTGGAAACACCATATATTTT. This encodes CASSYGASGNTIYF.

Here the CDR3 DNA reads TGTGCCAGCAGCCAAGACGGGGGGCTCAGCAATCAGCCCCAGCATTTT. Its translation: CASSQDGGLSNQPQHF. This chain connects TRBV3-1 to TRBJ1-5, with D tentatively TRBD1 (6 bases). This CDR3 spans 16 amino acids. The germline V gene encodes CDR1 LGHDT and CDR2 YNNKEL (reference sequence). With 0 bases removed from V and 1 base from J, the gap between germline ends came to 10 bases.

This clonotype was counted between two and nine times. This chain connects TRBV29-1 to TRBJ2-3; D assignment may be TRBD1 or TRBD2 (5 bases each). Deletions cut 8 bases from V and 0 bases from J, with 12 bases between. Germline loops: CDR1 SQVTM, CDR2 ANQGSEA. This CDR3 is 13 amino acids long. The CDR3 here is CSTGTGSTDTQYF. The CDR3 DNA is TGCAGCACGGGGACGGGTAGCACAGATACGCAGTATTTT.

J is TRBJ1-5 and V is TRBV19; no clear D gene. The CDR3 has 14 residues. Germline V gene sequence: CDR1 LNHDA, CDR2 SQIVND (reference sequence). V lost 3 bases and J 1 base, leaving 7 bases between the germline ends. The CDR3 sequence is CASSMEGSNQPQHF. For the CDR3, the DNA is TGTGCCAGTAGTATGGAAGGGAGCAATCAGCCCCAGCATTTT.

This clonotype has a handful of counts. The gene calls are TRBV7-2 and TRBJ1-2; D gene uncertain. V gave up 0 bases and J gave up 3 bases, with 8 bases separating them. The germline CDR1 and CDR2 sequences are SGHTA and FQGNSA. The CDR3 is 14 residues long. The chain's CDR3 is CASSLAGMDYGYTF. The CDR3 DNA reads TGTGCCAGCAGCTTAGCAGGGATGGACTATGGCTACACCTTC.

This chain uses TRBV18 with TRBJ1-6; D perhaps matches TRBD1 (5 bases). Trimming removed 3 bases from V and 9 bases from J, with 18 bases in between. The CDR3 length is 16 residues. Germline CDR1 reads KGHSH; CDR2 reads LQKENI. The CDR3, as DNA: TGTGCCAGCTCACCTTCTTGGGGCCCGGGCGGTTCACCCCTCCACTTT. This sequence encodes CASSPSWGPGGSPLHF.

This chain joins TRBV20-1 and TRBJ1-5, with a possible D match to TRBD1 (6 bases). V gave up 0 bases and J gave up 4 bases, with 10 bases separating them. Per the germline V gene, CDR1 is DFQATT and CDR2 is SNEGSKA (reference sequence). This CDR3 region has 14 residues. The CDR3 protein is CSAREQGWNQPQHF. The CDR3 DNA sequence: TGCAGTGCTAGAGAACAGGGTTGGAATCAGCCCCAGCATTTT.